This T cell receptor (beta chain) was captured by sequencing in a study of a mutant IDH1 vaccine in newly diagnosed glioma. Study-wide context: In weeks 1, 3, 5, 7, 11, 15, 19 and 23, patients were vaccinated. Beginning 4-6 weeks after radiotherapy alone, or with temozolomide cycles, vaccination took place. Radiotherapy, temozolomide, or both had been given previously, and both were given to most.

Broader study findings: Overall, 85% to 95% of patients had vaccine-induced immune responses.

Time point given: week 5, during vaccination. Vaccination used 300 ug of mutant IDH1 20-mer peptide per dose, with topical imiquimod. Concerning this clone: What it binds is not known.

Clones were sequenced by immunoSEQ multiplex PCR, and TCRdb holds only the in-frame ones, with some missing. Of tens of thousands of clones listed, less than 85% are singletons. Sequencing used PBMCs, obtained from a glioma patient whose treatment included an IDH1 peptide vaccine. The sequence was obtained from a woman aged 18 to 35 with glioma. Some clones in this sample may be carry-over from other donors' samples.

The CDR3, as DNA: TGTGCCAGCAGCGGGGACATAAGGAAGGAAAAACTGTTTTTT. Its protein is CASSGDIRKEKLFF. The J gene is TRBJ1-4, the V gene TRBV11-2, with a tentative D call TRBD1 (6 bases). The V gene lost 5 bases and the J gene lost 8 bases, with 15 bases spanning the gap. The CDR3 runs 14 residues. Germline CDR1 SGHAT, CDR2 FQNNGV.